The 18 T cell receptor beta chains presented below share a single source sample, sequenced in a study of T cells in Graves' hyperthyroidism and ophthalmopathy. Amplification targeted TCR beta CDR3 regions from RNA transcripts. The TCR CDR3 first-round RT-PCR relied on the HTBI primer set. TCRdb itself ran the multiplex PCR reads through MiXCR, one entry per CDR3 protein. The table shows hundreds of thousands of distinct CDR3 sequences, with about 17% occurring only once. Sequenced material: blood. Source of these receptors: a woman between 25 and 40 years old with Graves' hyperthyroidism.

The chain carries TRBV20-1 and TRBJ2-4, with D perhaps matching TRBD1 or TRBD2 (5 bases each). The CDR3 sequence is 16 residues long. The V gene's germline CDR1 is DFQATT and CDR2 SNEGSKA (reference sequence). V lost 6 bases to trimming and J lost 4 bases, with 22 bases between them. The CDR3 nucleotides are TGCAGTGCCCCCTCGCCCGGGGCGGGCGGAAAAAACATTCAGTACTTC. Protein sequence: CSAPSPGAGGKNIQYF.

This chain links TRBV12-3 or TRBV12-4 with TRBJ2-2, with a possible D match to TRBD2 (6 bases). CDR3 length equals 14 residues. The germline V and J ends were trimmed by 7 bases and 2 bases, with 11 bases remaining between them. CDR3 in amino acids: CASKSGRNTGELFF. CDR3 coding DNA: TGTGCCAGCAAAAGCGGGCGAAACACCGGGGAGCTGTTTTTT.

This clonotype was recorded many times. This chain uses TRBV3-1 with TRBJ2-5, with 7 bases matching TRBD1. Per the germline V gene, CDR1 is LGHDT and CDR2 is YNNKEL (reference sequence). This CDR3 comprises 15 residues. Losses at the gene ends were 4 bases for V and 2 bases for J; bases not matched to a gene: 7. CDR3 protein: CASSLGQVTQETQYF. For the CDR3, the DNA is TGTGCCAGCAGCCTAGGACAGGTAACACAAGAGACCCAGTACTTC.

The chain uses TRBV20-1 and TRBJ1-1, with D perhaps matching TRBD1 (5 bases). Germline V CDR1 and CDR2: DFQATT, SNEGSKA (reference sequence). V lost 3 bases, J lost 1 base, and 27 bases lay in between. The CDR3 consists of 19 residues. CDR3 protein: CSASGPFGGRGGGNTEAFF. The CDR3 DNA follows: TGCAGTGCTAGTGGGCCGTTTGGTGGGAGGGGCGGCGGGAACACTGAAGCTTTCTTT.

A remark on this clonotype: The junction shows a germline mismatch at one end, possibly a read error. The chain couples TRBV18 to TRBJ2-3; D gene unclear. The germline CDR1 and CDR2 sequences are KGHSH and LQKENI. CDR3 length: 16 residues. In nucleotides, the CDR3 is TGTGCCAGCTCATCACCGTTGAGTGGCAGCACAGATACGCAGTATTTT. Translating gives CASSSPLSGSTDTQYF.

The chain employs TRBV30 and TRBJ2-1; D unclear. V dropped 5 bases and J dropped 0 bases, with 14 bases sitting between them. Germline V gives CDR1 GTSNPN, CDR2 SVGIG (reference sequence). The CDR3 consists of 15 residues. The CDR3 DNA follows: TGTGCCTGGGGCCTTCCGAGGAGCTCCTACAATGAGCAGTTCTTC. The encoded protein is CAWGLPRSSYNEQFF.

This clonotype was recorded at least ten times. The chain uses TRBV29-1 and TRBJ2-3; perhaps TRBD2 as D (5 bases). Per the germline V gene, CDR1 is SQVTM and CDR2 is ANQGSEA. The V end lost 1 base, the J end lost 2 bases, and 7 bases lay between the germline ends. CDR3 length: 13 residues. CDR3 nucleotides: TGCAGCGTTGAAGGGGAGAACACAGATACGCAGTATTTT. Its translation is CSVEGENTDTQYF.

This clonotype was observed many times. CDR3 in DNA: TGTGCCAGCAGTGGTCTAGCGGGAGTTCGTGAGCAGTACTTC. Translated: CASSGLAGVREQYF. The genes are TRBV28 and TRBJ2-7; TRBD2 matches 10 bases. V gave up 5 bases and J gave up 7 bases; unmatched junction bases: 8. CDR1 MDHEN and CDR2 SYDVKM come from the germline V gene. This CDR3 is built from 14 residues. The whole variable domain, filled in from reference TRBV28 and TRBJ2-7, reads DVKVTQSSRYLVKRTGEKVFLECVQDMDHENMFWYRQDPGLGLRLIYFSYDVKMKEKGDIPEGYSVSREKKERFSLILESASTNQTSMYLCASSGLAGVREQYFGPGTRLTVT.

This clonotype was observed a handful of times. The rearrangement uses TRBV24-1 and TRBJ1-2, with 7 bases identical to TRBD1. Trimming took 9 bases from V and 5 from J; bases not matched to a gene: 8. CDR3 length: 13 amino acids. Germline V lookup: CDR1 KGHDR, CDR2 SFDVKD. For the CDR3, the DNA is TGTGCCACCTCTGGGACAGAGTTTTATGGCTACACCTTC. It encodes CATSGTEFYGYTF.

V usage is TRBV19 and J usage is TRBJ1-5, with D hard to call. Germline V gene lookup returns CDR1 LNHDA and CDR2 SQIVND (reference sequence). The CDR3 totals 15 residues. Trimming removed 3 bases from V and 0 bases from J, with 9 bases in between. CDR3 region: CASSIAGLSNQPQHF. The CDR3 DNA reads TGTGCCAGTAGTATCGCCGGGCTTAGCAATCAGCCCCAGCATTTT.

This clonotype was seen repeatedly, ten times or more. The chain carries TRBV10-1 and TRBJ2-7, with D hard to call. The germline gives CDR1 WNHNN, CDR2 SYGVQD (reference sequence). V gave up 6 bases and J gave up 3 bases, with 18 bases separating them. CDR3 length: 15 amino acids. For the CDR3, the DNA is TGCGCCAGCAGCCGTAATTCAGAAGGAGTCTACGAGCAGTACTTC. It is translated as CASSRNSEGVYEQYF.

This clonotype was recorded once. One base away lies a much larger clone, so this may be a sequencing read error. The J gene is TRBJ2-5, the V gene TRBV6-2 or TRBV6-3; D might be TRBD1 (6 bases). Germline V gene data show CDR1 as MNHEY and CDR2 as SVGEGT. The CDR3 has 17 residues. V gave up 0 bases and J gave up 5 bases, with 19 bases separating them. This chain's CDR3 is CASSYSRGGRRNETQYF. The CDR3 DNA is TGTGCCAGCAGTTACTCGAGAGGGGGAAGGAGAAATGAGACCCAGTACTTC.

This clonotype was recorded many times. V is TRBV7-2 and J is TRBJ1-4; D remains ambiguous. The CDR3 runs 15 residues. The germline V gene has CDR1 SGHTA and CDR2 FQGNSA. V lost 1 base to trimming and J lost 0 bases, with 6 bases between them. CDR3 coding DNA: TGTGCCAGCAGCTTAGACGGAGCAACTAATGAAAAACTGTTTTTT. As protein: CASSLDGATNEKLFF.

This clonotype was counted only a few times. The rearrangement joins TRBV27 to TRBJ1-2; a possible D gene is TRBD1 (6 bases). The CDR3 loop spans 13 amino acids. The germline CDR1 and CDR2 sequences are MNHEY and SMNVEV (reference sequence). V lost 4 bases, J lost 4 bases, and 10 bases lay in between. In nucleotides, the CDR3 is TGTGCCAGCAGTTCCGAGGACAGCTATGGCTACACCTTC. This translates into CASSSEDSYGYTF.

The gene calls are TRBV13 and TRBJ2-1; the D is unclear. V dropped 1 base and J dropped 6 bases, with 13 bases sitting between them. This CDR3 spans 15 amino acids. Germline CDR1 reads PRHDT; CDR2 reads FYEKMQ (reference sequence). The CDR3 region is CASSLVYSPGNEQFF. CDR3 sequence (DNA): TGTGCCAGCAGCTTAGTGTACAGCCCAGGCAATGAGCAGTTCTTC.

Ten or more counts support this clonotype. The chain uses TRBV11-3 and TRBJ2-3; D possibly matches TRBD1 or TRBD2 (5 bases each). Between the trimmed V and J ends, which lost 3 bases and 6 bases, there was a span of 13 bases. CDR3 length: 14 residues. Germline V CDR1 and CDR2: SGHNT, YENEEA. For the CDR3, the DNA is TGTGCCAGCAGCTTCGCCCGAGGGGCGGATACGCAGTATTTT. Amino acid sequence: CASSFARGADTQYF.

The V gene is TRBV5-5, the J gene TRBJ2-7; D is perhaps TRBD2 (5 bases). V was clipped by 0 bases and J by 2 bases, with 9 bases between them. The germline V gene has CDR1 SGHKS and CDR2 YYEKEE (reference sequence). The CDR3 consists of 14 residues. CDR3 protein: CASSLERHTYEQYF. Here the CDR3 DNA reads TGTGCCAGCAGCTTGGAGCGGCACACCTACGAGCAGTACTTC.

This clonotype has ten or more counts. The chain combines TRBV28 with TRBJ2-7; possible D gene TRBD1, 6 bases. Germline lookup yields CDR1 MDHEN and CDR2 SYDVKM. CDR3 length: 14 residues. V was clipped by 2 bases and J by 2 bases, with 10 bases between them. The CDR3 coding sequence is TGTGCCAGCAGTTTAGGGGGACACCCCTACGAGCAGTACTTC. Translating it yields CASSLGGHPYEQYF.